This T cell receptor beta chain was profiled in a study of blood T cell repertoires in COVID-19. Study-level background: Researchers got acute and convalescent COVID-19 samples from the United States, Italy and Spain. Sources were T cells, B-cell-depleted T cells, or PBMCs; the material itself was cDNA or gDNA.

Deletions cut 5 bases from V and 6 bases from J, with 10 bases between. The V gene's germline CDR1 is SNHLY and CDR2 FYNNEI. The CDR3 runs 13 residues. In the original workflow: Amplifying reference gene primers gave estimates of nucleated cell counts. Data came from immunoSEQ multiplex PCR; TCRdb stores just in-frame clones and leaves some out. The V and J calls and clone size were taken over from that table, and D and trimming were inferred from the DNA. The table lists 100,000 or so clones, approximately 92% of them singletons. The chain combines TRBV2 with TRBJ2-2, with D maybe TRBD2 (6 bases). The specimen was peripheral blood. This sequence was found in an older woman with active COVID-19. The CDR3 protein is CASSPTRPGELFF. The CDR3 nucleotides are TGTGCCAGCAGTCCGACTAGGCCCGGGGAGCTGTTTTTT.